The rows below give T cell receptor beta chains drawn from one sample of a study of blood T cells in healthy people across ages. A single record per CDR3 protein comes from TCRdb applying MiXCR to the 5' RACE reads. The sample lists 720,000 or so distinct CDR3 sequences, 40% to 45% occurring once. Specimen: blood. Every receptor here comes from a man aged 80 or over in good health. CDR3s include the opening cysteine and the closing phenylalanine or tryptophan. D genes are given only for firm matches. The size entry is marked missing in some rows and otherwise reads once, few, many or a size class.

v_gene	len	d_gene	abundance	j_gene	CDR3aa	CDR3nt
TRBV7-2	14	NA	few	TRBJ1-1	CASSLVSRGTEAFF	TGTGCCAGCAGCTTAGTATCGCGGGGGACTGAAGCTTTCTTT
TRBV5-1	14	TRBD2	few	TRBJ2-3	CASSFGGLEDTQYF	TGCGCCAGCAGCTTCGGGGGGTTGGAGGATACGCAGTATTTT
TRBV7-8	17	TRBD2	NA	TRBJ2-1	CASSLAFIAGGYNEQFF	TGTGCCAGCAGCTTAGCTTTTATAGCGGGAGGATACAATGAGCAGTTCTTC
TRBV28	16	NA	few	TRBJ2-6	CASSLFGVAGANVLTF	TGTGCCAGCAGTTTATTTGGGGTGGCTGGGGCCAACGTCCTGACTTTC
TRBV14	14	NA	NA	TRBJ2-5	CASSQGQVQETQYF	TGTGCCAGCAGCCAAGGACAGGTCCAAGAGACCCAGTACTTC
TRBV20-1	14	NA	NA	TRBJ2-7	CSARDLVFAYEQYF	TGCAGTGCTAGAGATCTTGTGTTTGCCTACGAGCAGTACTTC
TRBV27	14	NA	NA	TRBJ1-5	CASSYGAGNQPQHF	TGTGCCAGCAGTTACGGGGCTGGTAATCAGCCCCAGCATTTT
TRBV10-1	16	NA	NA	TRBJ2-1	CASSESTRRRHNEQFF	TGCGCCAGCAGTGAGTCGACGAGACGTAGACACAATGAGCAGTTCTTC
TRBV29-1	12	NA	many	TRBJ2-5	CSVDITQETQYF	TGCAGCGTGGACATAACCCAAGAGACCCAGTACTTC
TRBV29-1	15	TRBD1	many	TRBJ2-3	CSVGQGPLGTDTQYF	TGCAGCGTTGGACAGGGACCCTTGGGCACAGATACGCAGTATTTT
TRBV19	16	TRBD1	few	TRBJ2-5	CASSLNPGQGAGEQYF	TGTGCCAGTAGTCTGAACCCGGGACAGGGGGCCGGTGAGCAGTACTTC
TRBV9	15	TRBD1	few	TRBJ2-1	CASSGDRVRVNEQFF	TGTGCCAGCAGCGGCGACAGGGTACGGGTCAATGAGCAGTTCTTC
TRBV11-3	14	TRBD1	NA	TRBJ2-7	CASSTKTGSNEQYF	TGTGCCAGCAGCACAAAGACAGGGTCCAACGAGCAGTACTTC
TRBV30	12	NA	NA	TRBJ2-1	CAWSPLDNEQFF	TGTGCCTGGAGTCCGCTAGACAATGAGCAGTTCTTC
TRBV5-1	16	TRBD2	once	TRBJ2-2	CASSLWASGNTGELFF	TGCGCCAGCAGCTTGTGGGCTAGCGGGAACACCGGGGAGCTGTTTTTT
TRBV5-1	15	TRBD2	NA	TRBJ2-3	CASSAGGTSTDTQYF	TGCGCCAGCAGCGCGGGAGGTACTAGCACAGATACGCAGTATTTT
TRBV9	16	TRBD2	once	TRBJ2-1	CASSVGTSGRYNEQFF	TGTGCCAGCAGCGTAGGAACTAGCGGACGCTACAATGAGCAGTTCTTC
TRBV7-2	18	NA	few	TRBJ1-3	CASSLDLSGAPSGNTIYF	TGTGCCAGCAGCTTAGACTTATCAGGCGCGCCCTCTGGAAACACCATATATTTT
TRBV30	13	NA	NA	TRBJ1-2	CAWSVRPTSGYTF	TGTGCCTGGAGTGTACGTCCGACATCGGGCTACACCTTC